The clone carrying this TCR beta chain was counted between two and nine times. The junction had 7 bases not matched to a gene; V was cut back by 6 bases and J by 4 bases. Germline CDR1 is SQVTM and CDR2 is ANQGSEA. The CDR3 has 13 amino acids. Original processing methods: The authors estimated nucleated cell counts from reference gene primer amplification. Libraries were prepared by immunoSEQ multiplex PCR; TCRdb keeps only in-frame clonotypes and omits some of them. The V and J calls and clone size come from that table; D and trimming were worked out from the DNA. The profile shows 150,000 to 250,000 clones, around 79% of them singletons. The data belong to a study of blood T cell repertoires in COVID-19. Study details: Some COVID-19 samples were acute and others convalescent; all came from the United States, Italy and Spain. PBMCs, B-cell-depleted T cells, or T cells provided the cDNA or gDNA that made up the material.

This receptor was identified in a woman in her thirties or forties with COVID-19, enrolled during active disease. Sequenced sample: peripheral blood. The rearrangement uses TRBV29-1 and TRBJ2-3; 7 bases agree with TRBD2. The CDR3 nucleotides read TGCAGCGTGGGGGGGTTGGACCCAGATACGCAGTATTTT. Protein: CSVGGLDPDTQYF.